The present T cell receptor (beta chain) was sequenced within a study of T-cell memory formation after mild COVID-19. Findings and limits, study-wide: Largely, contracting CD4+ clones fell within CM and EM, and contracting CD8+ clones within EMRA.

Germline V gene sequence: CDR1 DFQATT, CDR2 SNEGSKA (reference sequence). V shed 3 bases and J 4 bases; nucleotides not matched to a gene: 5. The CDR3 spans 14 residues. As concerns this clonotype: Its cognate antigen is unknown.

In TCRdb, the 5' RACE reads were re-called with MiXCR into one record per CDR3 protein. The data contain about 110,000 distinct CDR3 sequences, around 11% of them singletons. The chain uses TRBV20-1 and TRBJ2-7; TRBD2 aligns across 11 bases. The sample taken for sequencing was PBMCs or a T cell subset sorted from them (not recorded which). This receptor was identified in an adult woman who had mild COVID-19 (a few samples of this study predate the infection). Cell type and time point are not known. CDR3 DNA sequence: TGCAGTGCTAGGAGGCTAGCGGGGGGTTACGAGCAGTACTTC. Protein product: CSARRLAGGYEQYF.